This TCR beta chain stems from a study of T-cell reconstitution after alpha-beta-depleted transplantation in children. Trimming pared 8 bases from V and 5 bases from J, leaving 18 bases between. This CDR3 comprises 14 residues. Looked up from germline, CDR1 is SEHNR and CDR2 is FQNEAQ (reference sequence). Unique molecular identifiers tagged the TCRbeta library. TCRdb processed the PCR reads anew with MiXCR; each CDR3 protein has one entry. This table has about 350,000 distinct CDR3 sequences, 13% appearing once. The starting material was PBMCs, obtained from the stem cell graft. V and J are TRBV7-9 and TRBJ2-5; tentatively, D is TRBD1 or TRBD2 (5 bases each). The receptor's source is a human donor who donated a stem cell graft to a child with Fanconi anemia. The CDR3 coding sequence is TGTGCCAGCCCCCCCGGGGCGTCAGTCGAGACCCAGTACTTC. This codes for CASPPGASVETQYF.